These 15 T cell receptor beta chains originate from one sample sequenced in a study of blood T cell repertoires in COVID-19. Method: immunoSEQ multiplex PCR; TCRdb's copy keeps in-frame clones and lacks some. The sample yields about 60,000 clones, roughly 85% seen once. Sequenced material: peripheral blood. These receptors were taken from a human donor in a cohort sampled during active COVID-19.

This clone was counted only a few times. This chain uses TRBV7-3 with TRBJ2-4, with 9 bases fitting TRBD1. This CDR3 spans 15 amino acids. CDR1 SGHTA and CDR2 FQGTGA come from the germline V gene. The V and J ends lost 2 bases and 7 bases, in that order; junction bases with no gene match: 6. CDR3 coding DNA: TGTGCCAGCAGCTTACAACAGGGGGCGGCGAACATTCAGTACTTC. Its protein is CASSLQQGAANIQYF.

The CDR3 DNA reads TGTGCCAGCACGGACAGCTATGGCTACACCTTC. Its translation: CASTDSYGYTF. V usage is TRBV5-8 and J usage is TRBJ1-2; perhaps TRBD1 as D (6 bases). This CDR3 spans 11 amino acids. Germline values: CDR1 SGHTS, CDR2 YDEGEE. Trimming cost V 6 bases and J 4 bases, with 7 bases left between them.

CDR3 in amino acids: CASRQDASKNIQYF. In DNA form, the CDR3 reads TGTGCCAGCCGACAGGACGCGTCCAAAAACATTCAGTACTTC. This chain uses TRBV19 with TRBJ2-4, with D possibly being TRBD1 (6 bases). CDR1 is LNHDA, CDR2 SQIVND, per germline (reference sequence). The CDR3 runs 14 residues. V dropped 9 bases and J dropped 2 bases, with 14 bases sitting between them. The variable domain in full, with the rest retrieved from reference TRBV19 and TRBJ2-4, is DGGITQSPKYLFRKEGQNVTLSCEQNLNHDAMYWYRQDPGQGLRLIYYSQIVNDFQKGDIAEGYSVSREKKESFPLTVTSAQKNPTAFYLCASRQDASKNIQYFGAGTRLSVL.

The rearrangement joins TRBV18 to TRBJ2-7; no reliable D call. Trimming took off 2 bases at V and 3 bases at J, with 5 bases between the two ends. Germline V gene data show CDR1 as KGHSH and CDR2 as LQKENI. This CDR3 contains 12 residues. The DNA for the CDR3 is TGTGCCAGCTCACCAAACAACTACGAGCAGTACTTC. Protein product: CASSPNNYEQYF.

The chain has TRBV19 and TRBJ2-7, with TRBD1 identical over 10 bases. The CDR3 length is 16 residues. The germline V gene encodes CDR1 LNHDA and CDR2 SQIVND (reference sequence). The junction had 11 bases not matched to a gene; V was cut back by 4 bases and J by 5 bases. CDR3 coding DNA: TGTGCCAGTAGTAGGCGCGTGGACAGGGGGGACCACGAGCAGTACTTC. Translated, it gives CASSRRVDRGDHEQYF.

The chain employs TRBV18 and TRBJ2-5; 8 nucleotides agree with TRBD2. Germline lookup yields CDR1 KGHSH and CDR2 LQKENI. The CDR3 extends over 17 amino acids. The junction had 8 bases not matched to a gene; V was cut back by 2 bases and J by 0 bases. The CDR3, as DNA: TGTGCCAGCTCACCAACGGGAAGCGGGAGCCACCAAGAGACCCAGTACTTC. This encodes CASSPTGSGSHQETQYF.

The V and J genes are TRBV7-9 and TRBJ2-3, with 7 positions matching TRBD1. The V and J ends lost 3 bases and 1 base, in that order; junction bases with no gene match: 4. CDR1 is SEHNR and CDR2 is FQNEAQ in the germline V gene (reference sequence). This CDR3 has 15 residues. CDR3: CASSFDTGGTDTQYF. The CDR3 DNA reads as TGTGCCAGCAGCTTTGATACAGGGGGCACAGATACGCAGTATTTT.

The V gene is TRBV5-5, the J gene TRBJ2-7, with 10 bases matching TRBD2. V was pared by 2 bases and J by 6 bases, with 5 bases of the junction left unmatched. There are 14 residues in the CDR3. Germline loops: CDR1 SGHKS, CDR2 YYEKEE (reference sequence). The CDR3 sequence: CASSLAGGFGEQYF. The CDR3 nucleotides are TGTGCCAGCAGCTTAGCGGGAGGGTTCGGCGAGCAGTACTTC.

CDR3 sequence (DNA): TGTGCCAGCAGCTTATACGGGGTCTATGGCTACACCTTC. It codes for CASSLYGVYGYTF. This chain connects TRBV7-2 to TRBJ1-2; D gene uncertain. The germline V and J ends were trimmed by 2 bases and 4 bases, with 8 bases remaining between them. CDR1 and CDR2 from the germline V gene are SGHTA and FQGNSA. The CDR3 runs 13 residues.

This sequence joins TRBV28 and TRBJ2-7, with 8 bases matching TRBD2. V lost 2 bases and J lost 4; bases outside the gene matches: 7. CDR3 length: 15 amino acids. In germline, CDR1 is MDHEN, CDR2 SYDVKM. This chain's CDR3 is CASSLTTGGPYEQYF. The CDR3 DNA is TGTGCCAGCAGTTTAACGACGGGAGGGCCGTACGAGCAGTACTTC.

The V call is TRBV7-2, the J call TRBJ1-5, with 8 bases matching TRBD1. The V gene's germline CDR1 is SGHTA and CDR2 FQGNSA. After removal of 5 bases from V and 0 bases from J, the junction contained 9 bases not matched to a gene. The CDR3 totals 17 residues. The CDR3 DNA sequence: TGTGCCAGCAGCCCCCGGGACAGGAGAAATAGCAATCAGCCCCAGCATTTT. It specifies CASSPRDRRNSNQPQHF.

The chain recombines TRBV5-1 with TRBJ1-2; D gene uncertain. CDR3 length equals 15 residues. V gave up 4 bases and J gave up 4 bases, with 17 bases separating them. From germline, CDR1 is SGHRS and CDR2 YFSETQ. CDR3 sequence: CASSGTLGSSYGYTF. The CDR3 DNA follows: TGCGCCAGCAGCGGTACCTTAGGGAGCTCCTATGGCTACACCTTC.

J is TRBJ2-5 and V is TRBV4-2; TRBD2 aligns across 7 bases. The trim removed 4 bases at V and 5 bases at J, leaving 10 bases unmatched. CDR3 length: 15 residues. Looked up from germline, CDR1 is LGHNA and CDR2 is YNFKEQ. The CDR3 bases are TGTGCCAGCAGCCGGGCCAGCGGGATGGGGGAGACCCAGTACTTC. Residues: CASSRASGMGETQYF.

The chain combines TRBV18 with TRBJ2-7, with TRBD1 identical over 8 bases. The CDR3 is 14 residues long. The V and J ends lost 3 bases and 2 bases, in that order; junction bases with no gene match: 3. From germline, CDR1 is KGHSH and CDR2 LQKENI. This CDR3 reads CASSPRDRTYEQYF. The CDR3 bases are TGTGCCAGCTCACCCCGGGACAGGACCTACGAGCAGTACTTC. Together with reference TRBV18 and TRBJ2-7, the CDR3 gives the full variable domain: NAGVMQNPRHLVRRRGQEARLRCSPMKGHSHVYWYRQLPEEGLKFMVYLQKENIIDESGMPKERFSAEFPKEGPSILRIQQVVRGDSAAYFCASSPRDRTYEQYFGPGTRLTVT.

The chain carries TRBV2 and TRBJ1-5; the D gene is possibly TRBD1 (5 bases). V dropped 7 bases and J dropped 2 bases, with 15 bases sitting between them. The germline V gene encodes CDR1 SNHLY and CDR2 FYNNEI. The CDR3 extends over 15 amino acids. The CDR3 DNA follows: TGTGCCAGCAAGATGACAGAGCCAGGCAATCAGCCCCAGCATTTT. Residues: CASKMTEPGNQPQHF.